Listed below are T cell receptor beta chains from one sample, sequenced in a study of CD8+CD57+ T cells in acquired aplastic anemia. TCRdb reanalysed the reads using MiXCR and keeps one entry per CDR3 protein. The repertoire consists of some 170,000 distinct CDR3 sequences, with around 45% occurring once and the leading ten covering 0.85% to 1.3%. The sequenced sample was sorted CD4+, CD8+, or CD8+CD57+ T cells (not recorded which) from PBMCs. The receptors here all came from a human donor in good health. The CDR3 runs from the conserved cysteine through the conserved F or W. Each record gives: CDR3 protein, CDR3 DNA, J gene, D gene, CDR3 length, clone size, V gene. A D gene is named only where the DNA matches it firmly. For some rows the clone size is stated as once, few or many, or as a class when expanded; others skip it.

CDR3aa: CASSLGIDSLLSYEQYF
CDR3nt: TGCGCCAGCAGCTTGGGGATCGACAGCCTTCTCTCCTACGAGCAGTACTTC
j_gene: TRBJ2-7
d_gene: -
len: 17
abundance: many
v_gene: TRBV5-1

CDR3aa: CASSLRRTSGTDTQYF
CDR3nt: TGTGCCAGCAGCTTGCGGAGGACATCAGGCACAGATACGCAGTATTTT
j_gene: TRBJ2-3
d_gene: -
len: 16
abundance: -
v_gene: TRBV11-1

CDR3aa: CASSGQGISNQPQHF
CDR3nt: TGTGCCAGTAGTGGTCAGGGTATCAGCAATCAGCCCCAGCATTTT
j_gene: TRBJ1-5
d_gene: -
len: 15
abundance: many
v_gene: TRBV19

CDR3aa: CASSQDGLGQYEAFF
CDR3nt: TGCGCCAGCAGCCAAGATGGGTTGGGACAGTATGAAGCTTTCTTT
j_gene: TRBJ1-1
d_gene: TRBD1
len: 15
abundance: -
v_gene: TRBV4-3

CDR3aa: CSVEGGWAYEQYF
CDR3nt: TGCAGCGTCGAGGGCGGCTGGGCCTACGAGCAGTACTTC
j_gene: TRBJ2-7
d_gene: -
len: 13
abundance: -
v_gene: TRBV29-1

CDR3aa: CSARLNDPSSYNEQFF
CDR3nt: TGCAGTGCTAGACTGAACGACCCGAGCTCCTACAATGAGCAGTTCTTC
j_gene: TRBJ2-1
d_gene: -
len: 16
abundance: -
v_gene: TRBV20-1

CDR3aa: CASSSNSQGARETQYF
CDR3nt: TGTGCCAGCAGTTCCAATTCTCAGGGGGCGAGAGAGACCCAGTACTTC
j_gene: TRBJ2-5
d_gene: TRBD1
len: 16
abundance: few
v_gene: TRBV28

CDR3aa: CATSDWTSNTGELFF
CDR3nt: TGTGCCACCAGTGATTGGACGTCGAACACCGGGGAGCTGTTTTTT
j_gene: TRBJ2-2
d_gene: -
len: 15
abundance: -
v_gene: TRBV24-1

CDR3aa: CASSRRTGLDSPLHF
CDR3nt: TGTGCCAGCAGCAGACGGACAGGGTTGGATTCACCCCTCCACTTT
j_gene: TRBJ1-6
d_gene: TRBD1
len: 15
abundance: many
v_gene: TRBV9

CDR3aa: CASKGNSGNYEQYF
CDR3nt: TGTGCCAGCAAAGGCAATAGCGGGAACTACGAGCAGTACTTC
j_gene: TRBJ2-7
d_gene: TRBD2
len: 14
abundance: many
v_gene: TRBV2

CDR3aa: CASSLKGTQETQYF
CDR3nt: TGCGCCAGCAGCTTGAAAGGGACCCAAGAGACCCAGTACTTT
j_gene: TRBJ2-5
d_gene: -
len: 14
abundance: -
v_gene: TRBV7-9

CDR3aa: CASSPPQDTEAFF
CDR3nt: TGTGCCAGCTCACCTCCGCAGGACACTGAAGCTTTCTTT
j_gene: TRBJ1-1
d_gene: -
len: 13
abundance: few
v_gene: TRBV18

CDR3aa: CSASGGAETQYF
CDR3nt: TGCAGTGCTAGTGGGGGGGCAGAGACCCAGTACTTC
j_gene: TRBJ2-5
d_gene: -
len: 12
abundance: many
v_gene: TRBV20-1

CDR3aa: CASSHTGGYGYTF
CDR3nt: TGTGCCAGCAGCCACACAGGGGGGTATGGCTACACCTTC
j_gene: TRBJ1-2
d_gene: TRBD1
len: 13
abundance: -
v_gene: TRBV7-9

CDR3aa: CASSLGLAINGETQYF
CDR3nt: TGTGCCAGCAGCTTAGGCCTAGCGATCAATGGAGAGACCCAGTACTTC
j_gene: TRBJ2-5
d_gene: -
len: 16
abundance: -
v_gene: TRBV7-8

CDR3aa: CASSPRDTGYVF
CDR3nt: TGTGCCAGCAGTCCCAGGGACACTGGCTACGTCTTC
j_gene: TRBJ1-2
d_gene: -
len: 12
abundance: -
v_gene: TRBV6-1

CDR3aa: CAWSLSAGLAFF
CDR3nt: TGTGCCTGGAGTTTGTCGGCAGGGCTCGCTTTCTTT
j_gene: TRBJ1-1
d_gene: -
len: 12
abundance: few
v_gene: TRBV30

CDR3aa: CASSSGGRGETQYF
CDR3nt: TGTGCCAGCAGCTCGGGGGGCCGAGGGGAGACCCAGTACTTC
j_gene: TRBJ2-5
d_gene: -
len: 14
abundance: -
v_gene: TRBV7-3

CDR3aa: CASTERWEQTQETQYF
CDR3nt: TGTGCCAGCACCGAACGTTGGGAGCAAACGCAAGAGACCCAGTACTTC
j_gene: TRBJ2-5
d_gene: -
len: 16
abundance: once
v_gene: TRBV7-6

CDR3aa: CASSLDLTSYEQYF
CDR3nt: TGTGCCAGCAGCCTCGACTTAACCTCCTACGAGCAGTACTTC
j_gene: TRBJ2-7
d_gene: -
len: 14
abundance: -
v_gene: TRBV7-9

CDR3aa: CATSDLLDRGCNQPQHF
CDR3nt: TGTGCCACCAGTGATTTGTTGGACAGGGGTTGCAATCAGCCCCAGCATTTT
j_gene: TRBJ1-5
d_gene: TRBD1
len: 17
abundance: -
v_gene: TRBV24-1

CDR3aa: CASRGTYEQFF
CDR3nt: TGTGCCAGCAGGGGGACTTATGAGCAGTTCTTC
j_gene: TRBJ2-1
d_gene: -
len: 11
abundance: -
v_gene: TRBV2

CDR3aa: CASSFGVTPLHF
CDR3nt: TGTGCCAGCAGTTTTGGGGTAACACCCCTCCACTTT
j_gene: TRBJ1-6
d_gene: -
len: 12
abundance: many
v_gene: TRBV12-3/TRBV12-4

CDR3aa: CASSYGTGRASYEQYF
CDR3nt: TGTGCCAGCAGTTACGGGACAGGGCGCGCCTCCTACGAGCAGTACTTC
j_gene: TRBJ2-7
d_gene: TRBD1
len: 16
abundance: many
v_gene: TRBV6-5

CDR3aa: CAISEPGLAGTQYF
CDR3nt: TGTGCCATCAGTGAGCCGGGACTAGCCGGTACGCAGTATTTT
j_gene: TRBJ2-3
d_gene: TRBD2
len: 14
abundance: -
v_gene: TRBV10-3

CDR3aa: CASSFGFWGSYEQYF
CDR3nt: TGTGCCAGCAGCTTCGGGTTTTGGGGTTCCTACGAGCAGTACTTC
j_gene: TRBJ2-7
d_gene: -
len: 15
abundance: many
v_gene: TRBV5-6

CDR3aa: CATIDTNSYEQYF
CDR3nt: TGTGCCACCATCGACACTAACTCCTACGAGCAGTACTTC
j_gene: TRBJ2-7
d_gene: -
len: 13
abundance: -
v_gene: TRBV28

CDR3aa: CASTQLTGVQETQYF
CDR3nt: TGTGCCAGCACCCAACTAACGGGGGTCCAAGAGACCCAGTACTTC
j_gene: TRBJ2-5
d_gene: -
len: 15
abundance: -
v_gene: TRBV2

CDR3aa: CATSDYEGSSSPLHF
CDR3nt: TGTGCCACCAGTGATTACGAGGGATCGAGTTCACCCCTCCACTTT
j_gene: TRBJ1-6
d_gene: -
len: 15
abundance: -
v_gene: TRBV24-1

CDR3aa: CAIRDDQGVYTF
CDR3nt: TGTGCCATCAGGGATGACCAGGGGGTATACACCTTC
j_gene: TRBJ1-2
d_gene: TRBD1
len: 12
abundance: -
v_gene: TRBV10-3

CDR3aa: CASSRGLPGRGTPPYEQYF
CDR3nt: TGCGCCAGCAGTCGAGGCCTACCGGGGCGGGGAACCCCTCCCTACGAGCAGTACTTC
j_gene: TRBJ2-7
d_gene: -
len: 19
abundance: many
v_gene: TRBV23-1

CDR3aa: CASSPSGNEQFF
CDR3nt: TGTGCCAGCAGCCCGAGCGGGAATGAGCAGTTCTTC
j_gene: TRBJ2-1
d_gene: -
len: 12
abundance: few
v_gene: TRBV12-3/TRBV12-4

CDR3aa: CASSPIGGLNEQFF
CDR3nt: TGTGCCAGCAGTCCCATAGGGGGGCTCAATGAGCAGTTCTTC
j_gene: TRBJ2-1
d_gene: -
len: 14
abundance: -
v_gene: TRBV25-1

CDR3aa: CASSDIGRAYEQYF
CDR3nt: TGTGCCAGCAGTGATATCGGCAGGGCCTACGAGCAGTACTTC
j_gene: TRBJ2-7
d_gene: -
len: 14
abundance: -
v_gene: TRBV2

CDR3aa: CASGKTGGNQPQHF
CDR3nt: TGTGCTAGTGGCAAGACAGGGGGCAATCAGCCCCAGCATTTT
j_gene: TRBJ1-5
d_gene: TRBD1
len: 14
abundance: few
v_gene: TRBV12-5

CDR3aa: CASSQAARQGTEAFF
CDR3nt: TGTGCCAGCAGCCAAGCGGCACGACAGGGCACTGAAGCTTTCTTT
j_gene: TRBJ1-1
d_gene: TRBD1
len: 15
abundance: many
v_gene: TRBV4-2

CDR3aa: CASGFGGSNQPQHF
CDR3nt: TGTGCTAGTGGTTTCGGGGGTAGCAATCAGCCCCAGCATTTT
j_gene: TRBJ1-5
d_gene: -
len: 14
abundance: -
v_gene: TRBV12-5

CDR3aa: CSVFGGTTYEQYF
CDR3nt: TGCAGCGTTTTTGGGGGTACCACCTACGAGCAGTACTTC
j_gene: TRBJ2-7
d_gene: -
len: 13
abundance: many
v_gene: TRBV29-1

CDR3aa: CASSFFLSGTSVAEQYF
CDR3nt: TGTGCCAGCAGCTTCTTTCTTTCGGGGACTAGTGTAGCCGAGCAGTACTTC
j_gene: TRBJ2-7
d_gene: TRBD2
len: 17
abundance: -
v_gene: TRBV5-6

CDR3aa: CASSETVYEQYF
CDR3nt: TGTGCCAGCAGCGAGACAGTCTACGAGCAGTACTTC
j_gene: TRBJ2-7
d_gene: -
len: 12
abundance: -
v_gene: TRBV7-9

CDR3aa: CASSLTSGVTYEQYF
CDR3nt: TGTGCCAGCAGTCTGACTAGCGGGGTAACCTACGAGCAGTACTTC
j_gene: TRBJ2-7
d_gene: TRBD2
len: 15
abundance: many
v_gene: TRBV6-1